Below are 29 T cell receptor beta chains sequenced from a single sample in a study of OX40 agonist ivuxolimab in advanced cancers. Only in-frame clones appear in the TCRdb table, and some are missing; sequencing was by immunoSEQ multiplex PCR. In the table there are some 48,000 clones, about 81% of which are singletons. The material sequenced was CD4+ or CD8+ T cells sorted from blood, taken in a trial of the OX40 agonist ivuxolimab. The receptors derive from an adult with an advanced solid tumor such as melanoma, head and neck, liver or kidney cancer.

The CDR3 here is CASSLRPSSYEQYF. Here the CDR3 DNA reads TGTGCCAGCAGCTTGAGACCTAGTTCCTACGAGCAGTACTTC. The chain couples TRBV4-2 to TRBJ2-7, with D hard to call. The germline V gene encodes CDR1 LGHNA and CDR2 YNFKEQ. The CDR3 spans 14 residues. V lost 5 bases and J 1 base, leaving 12 bases between the germline ends.

V usage is TRBV7-9 and J usage is TRBJ2-7, with D unclear. V was cut by 5 bases and J by 2 bases, with 13 bases left in between. The CDR3 runs 14 residues. The germline CDR1 and CDR2 sequences are SEHNR and FQNEAQ (reference sequence). The CDR3 region has the DNA TGTGCCAGCAGCGACATAAGGCAGACCTACGAGCAGTACTTC. As protein: CASSDIRQTYEQYF.

The rearrangement uses TRBV7-2 and TRBJ2-1; D ambiguous. With 0 bases removed from V and 2 bases from J, the gap between germline ends came to 5 bases. From germline, CDR1 is SGHTA and CDR2 FQGNSA. This CDR3 spans 14 amino acids. The CDR3 sequence is CASSLAGTYNEQFF. DNA of the CDR3: TGTGCCAGCAGCTTAGCGGGGACCTACAATGAGCAGTTCTTC.

V gene TRBV6-1 combines with J gene TRBJ1-6; D is uncertain. From germline, CDR1 is MNHNS and CDR2 SASEGT. The CDR3 is 12 residues long. V lost 4 bases and J lost 8, with 6 bases in between. CDR3 nucleotides: TGTGCCAGCAGTGGAGAGTATTCACCCCTCCACTTT. This sequence encodes CASSGEYSPLHF.

This rearrangement joins TRBV18 to TRBJ2-3, with 8 bases that match TRBD1. The length of the CDR3 is 15 residues. CDR1 and CDR2 from the germline V gene are KGHSH and LQKENI. V trimming: 5 bases; J trimming: 4 bases; junction bases outside the gene matches: 8. The CDR3 nucleotides read TGTGCCAGCTCATCCAGGCAGGGGGCCTCAGATACGCAGTATTTT. Translated, it gives CASSSRQGASDTQYF. The complete variable domain, with remaining parts taken from reference TRBV18 and TRBJ2-3, reads NAGVMQNPRHLVRRRGQEARLRCSPMKGHSHVYWYRQLPEEGLKFMVYLQKENIIDESGMPKERFSAEFPKEGPSILRIQQVVRGDSAAYFCASSSRQGASDTQYFGPGTRLTVL.

This rearrangement joins TRBV5-4 to TRBJ2-5, with 8 bases that match TRBD1. Germline V CDR1 and CDR2: SGHNT, YYREEE (reference sequence). This CDR3 has 13 amino acids. The V and J ends lost 2 bases and 3 bases, in that order; junction bases with no gene match: 0. The CDR3, as DNA: TGTGCCAGCAGCTTACAGGGGGAAGAGACCCAGTACTTC. It translates to CASSLQGEETQYF.

The V gene is TRBV10-2, the J gene TRBJ2-5, with 12 bases matching TRBD2. Trimming removed 3 bases from V and 2 bases from J; junction bases left unmatched: 1. The CDR3 totals 15 residues. Germline values: CDR1 WSHSY, CDR2 SAAADI. The CDR3, as DNA: TGCGCCAGCAGTGAACTAGCGGGAGGACAAGAGACCCAGTACTTC. It translates to CASSELAGGQETQYF.

The V and J genes are TRBV4-2 and TRBJ1-2, with 7 bases identical to TRBD1. The CDR3 is 13 amino acids. Germline values: CDR1 LGHNA, CDR2 YNFKEQ. Trimming took 3 bases from V and 7 from J; bases not matched to a gene: 5. The CDR3 DNA reads as TGTGCCAGCAGCCATACAGGGGCTGGTGGCTACACCTTC. Protein: CASSHTGAGGYTF.

V gene TRBV5-1 combines with J gene TRBJ2-6; no definite D call. V gave up 1 base and J gave up 0 bases, with 11 bases separating them. This CDR3 spans 17 amino acids. Germline V gives CDR1 SGHRS, CDR2 YFSETQ. The CDR3 region is CASSLRFVNSGANVLTF. DNA for the CDR3: TGCGCCAGCAGCTTGCGTTTTGTCAACTCTGGGGCCAACGTCCTGACTTTC. Using reference TRBV5-1 and TRBJ2-6 for the parts outside the CDR3, the full variable domain is KAGVTQTPRYLIKTRGQQVTLSCSPISGHRSVSWYQQTPGQGLQFLFEYFSETQRNKGNFPGRFSGRQFSNSRSEMNVSTLELGDSALYLCASSLRFVNSGANVLTFGAGSRLTVL.

The chain links TRBV19 to TRBJ1-6; D may be TRBD1 (5 bases). Germline V lookup: CDR1 LNHDA, CDR2 SQIVND (reference sequence). V gave up 4 bases and J gave up 10 bases, with 14 bases separating them. There are 14 residues in the CDR3. The CDR3 sequence: CASSKDGGGSPLHF. DNA of the CDR3: TGTGCCAGTAGTAAGGACGGCGGGGGATCACCCCTCCACTTT. Filled out from reference TRBV19 and TRBJ1-6, the complete variable domain reads DGGITQSPKYLFRKEGQNVTLSCEQNLNHDAMYWYRQDPGQGLRLIYYSQIVNDFQKGDIAEGYSVSREKKESFPLTVTSAQKNPTAFYLCASSKDGGGSPLHFGNGTRLTVT.

The chain recombines TRBV7-2 with TRBJ2-7, with 11 bases identical to TRBD2. Germline V gene lookup returns CDR1 SGHTA and CDR2 FQGNSA. Trimming cost V 5 bases and J 2 bases; bases outside gene matches: 5. The CDR3 has 15 amino acids. CDR3: CASSEGLADPYEQYF. DNA for the CDR3: TGTGCCAGCAGCGAGGGACTAGCGGACCCCTACGAGCAGTACTTC.

Points on this clone: Germline is not matched at one junction end, which may reflect a read error. The chain recombines TRBV7-7 with TRBJ1-3, with a possible D match to TRBD1 (5 bases). Per germline, CDR1 SSHAT and CDR2 FNYEAQ (reference sequence). This CDR3 is 15 amino acids long. The CDR3 loop reads CASSLGPGSGNTVYF. The DNA for the CDR3 is TGTGCCAGCAGCTTGGGGCCAGGCTCTGGAAACACCGTATATTTT.

This chain joins TRBV5-1 and TRBJ1-5; D is possibly TRBD1 (6 bases). Germline V CDR1 and CDR2: SGHRS, YFSETQ. The CDR3 consists of 15 residues. With 2 bases removed from V and 7 bases from J, the gap between germline ends came to 16 bases. CDR3 region: CASSFQGHPGQPQHF. The CDR3 region has the DNA TGCGCCAGCAGCTTTCAGGGACACCCTGGGCAGCCCCAGCATTTT.

The chain couples TRBV6-5 to TRBJ1-2; tentatively, D is TRBD1 (5 bases). V was trimmed by 3 bases and J by 4 bases, leaving 12 bases between them. There are 14 residues in the CDR3. The germline gives CDR1 MNHEY, CDR2 SVGAGI. The CDR3 DNA is TGTGCCAGCAGTTATGGGGCGGGGGGCTATGGCTACACCTTC. It codes for CASSYGAGGYGYTF.

V and J are TRBV28 and TRBJ1-1, with 8 nucleotides matching TRBD1. Losses at the gene ends were 4 bases for V and 6 bases for J; bases not matched to a gene: 10. The CDR3 is made up of 15 amino acids. Germline V lookup: CDR1 MDHEN, CDR2 SYDVKM. The CDR3 sequence is CASSSPQGERAEAFF. The CDR3 region has the DNA TGTGCCAGCAGTTCGCCACAGGGGGAGAGGGCTGAAGCTTTCTTT.

The rearrangement uses TRBV6-5 and TRBJ1-1; TRBD1 agrees at 7 bases. The CDR3 is made up of 15 amino acids. Germline CDR1 is MNHEY and CDR2 is SVGAGI. The V gene end was trimmed by 2 bases and the J gene end by 6 bases; junction bases not matched to a gene: 9. Here the CDR3 DNA reads TGTGCCAGCAGTTACGGCCCGACAGGGTTGTCTGAAGCTTTCTTT. Its protein product is CASSYGPTGLSEAFF.

This chain links TRBV6-1 with TRBJ2-1; TRBD2 aligns across 7 bases. This CDR3 is built from 14 residues. CDR1 and CDR2 from the germline V gene are MNHNS and SASEGT. After removal of 8 bases from V and 4 bases from J, the junction contained 8 bases not matched to a gene. In DNA form, the CDR3 reads TGTGCCAGCGGTCCTAGCGGAACTTACAATGAGCAGTTCTTC. It is translated as CASGPSGTYNEQFF.

The chain couples TRBV28 to TRBJ1-5, with a tentative D call TRBD1 (5 bases). V was clipped by 3 bases and J by 5 bases, with 11 bases between them. The CDR3 covers 14 residues. CDR1 MDHEN and CDR2 SYDVKM come from the germline V gene. The CDR3 here is CASSLVQGDQPQHF. Here the CDR3 DNA reads TGTGCCAGCAGTTTGGTCCAGGGTGATCAGCCCCAGCATTTT.

This clone was seen just once. The V and J genes are TRBV10-1 and TRBJ2-1; D remains unclear. CDR1 and CDR2 from the germline V gene are WNHNN and SYGVQD (reference sequence). V shed 3 bases and J shed 5 bases, with 17 bases lying between them. This CDR3 is built from 16 residues. For the CDR3, the DNA is TGCGCCAGCAGTGACCCACAACAACTGAGGCACAATGAGCAGTTCTTC. As protein: CASSDPQQLRHNEQFF.

The V and J genes are TRBV7-9 and TRBJ2-3; D is undetermined. The CDR3 spans 12 residues. CDR1 is SEHNR and CDR2 is FQNEAQ in the germline V gene (reference sequence). The V gene lost 1 base and the J gene lost 3 bases, with 2 bases spanning the gap. CDR3 residues: CASSLGTDTQYF. The DNA for the CDR3 is TGTGCCAGCAGCTTAGGGACAGATACGCAGTATTTT. Full variable domain (remainder filled in from reference TRBV7-9 and TRBJ2-3): DTGVSQNPRHKITKRGQNVTFRCDPISEHNRLYWYRQTLGQGPEFLTYFQNEAQLEKSRLLSDRFSAERPKGSFSTLEIQRTEQGDSAMYLCASSLGTDTQYFGPGTRLTVL.

This clone has just one count. The chain couples TRBV6-5 to TRBJ2-7; TRBD1 might be the D (6 bases). Trimming removed 0 bases at V and 2 bases at J, with 11 bases between. Germline V CDR1 and CDR2: MNHEY, SVGAGI. The CDR3 is 15 residues long. CDR3 nucleotide sequence: TGTGCCAGCAGTTACTCGGATCAGGGGCCCTACGAGCAGTACTTC. Translating gives CASSYSDQGPYEQYF.

The rearrangement uses TRBV7-9 and TRBJ2-2; possible D gene TRBD2, 6 bases. The ends were cut back, 2 bases at V and 1 base at J, with 8 bases in the middle. Germline V lookup: CDR1 SEHNR, CDR2 FQNEAQ (reference sequence). CDR3 size: 15 residues. The CDR3 nucleotides are TGTGCCAGCAGCTTACTCGGGGGGAACACCGGGGAGCTGTTTTTT. Its translation is CASSLLGGNTGELFF.

The V gene is TRBV6-5, the J gene TRBJ2-7, with 11 positions matching TRBD2. With V trimmed by 8 bases and J by 13 bases, 16 bases remained unmatched. From germline, CDR1 is MNHEY and CDR2 SVGAGI. This CDR3 has 14 amino acids. DNA for the CDR3: TGTGCCAGCTCAAGGGGAACTAGCGGGAGATTGTCTTACTTC. Translating gives CASSRGTSGRLSYF.

The chain recombines TRBV5-1 with TRBJ2-1; D perhaps matches TRBD1 (5 bases). Germline V CDR1 and CDR2: SGHRS, YFSETQ. The CDR3 is 14 amino acids. The ends were cut back, 0 bases at V and 6 bases at J, with 10 bases in the middle. The CDR3 loop reads CASSLGGPSNEQFF. The CDR3 region has the DNA TGCGCCAGCAGCTTGGGGGGCCCCTCCAATGAGCAGTTCTTC.

The J gene is TRBJ1-5, the V gene TRBV7-2; no clear D gene. Looked up from germline, CDR1 is SGHTA and CDR2 is FQGNSA. This CDR3 is 14 amino acids long. Trimming removed 3 bases at V and 9 bases at J, with 15 bases between. The CDR3 is CASSLGSEARPQHF. The CDR3, as DNA: TGTGCCAGCAGCTTGGGAAGTGAGGCTAGGCCCCAGCATTTT.

This chain links TRBV10-3 with TRBJ1-4; no firm D call. Germline V gene lookup returns CDR1 ENHRY and CDR2 SYGVKD. This CDR3 is 16 amino acids long. V was shortened by 0 bases and J by 5 bases, with 13 bases between the two germline ends. In DNA form, the CDR3 reads TGTGCCATCAGTGAGTCGATGACGGACGGAAATGAAAAACTGTTTTTT. Protein product: CAISESMTDGNEKLFF.

The chain recombines TRBV7-9 with TRBJ1-1; D is uncertain. The CDR3 totals 13 residues. The germline V gene encodes CDR1 SEHNR and CDR2 FQNEAQ (reference sequence). The ends were cut back, 2 bases at V and 4 bases at J, with 8 bases in the middle. CDR3 nucleotide sequence: TGTGCCAGCAGCTTATTGGGGAGCACTGAAGCTTTCTTT. The encoded protein is CASSLLGSTEAFF.

The gene calls are TRBV7-9 and TRBJ2-3; 7 nucleotides agree with TRBD2. Per germline, CDR1 SEHNR and CDR2 FQNEAQ (reference sequence). CDR3 length: 13 residues. J lost 4 bases, V lost 5 bases, and 3 bases had no gene match. CDR3 nucleotide sequence: TGTGCCAGCAGCGAACTAGCGTCAGATACGCAGTATTTT. Translated: CASSELASDTQYF.

The chain combines TRBV5-1 with TRBJ1-2; 8 nucleotides align to TRBD1. Per germline, CDR1 SGHRS and CDR2 YFSETQ. V was clipped by 0 bases and J by 3 bases; unmatched bases: 4. The CDR3 length is 15 residues. The CDR3 loop is CASSLADRGDYGYTF. The CDR3 DNA sequence: TGCGCCAGCAGCTTGGCCGACAGGGGAGACTATGGCTACACCTTC.